These 10 T cell receptor beta chains share one sample of origin, sequenced in a study of T cell clonality in common variable immunodeficiency. Sequencing used immunoSEQ multiplex PCR; TCRdb keeps in-frame clones, though not all of them. The sample yields some 14,000 clones, without any singletons. The study, taken as a whole, reports: Common variable immunodeficiency TCR beta sequences reportedly had fewer deletions and N-nucleotide insertions.

For these receptors, no antigen is known. The sample comprised peripheral blood mononuclear cells. The source of these receptors is a human donor with common variable immunodeficiency.

Note on this clone: The read ends 3 residues early relative to the CDR3; the germline J gene fills the gap. The rearrangement joins TRBV30 to TRBJ1-6, with D unresolved. Trimming left V 4 bases short and J 3 bases short, with 7 bases between. Germline V gives CDR1 GTSNPN, CDR2 SVGIG (reference sequence). CDR3 length: 13 residues. The CDR3 spells CAWNGLYNSPLHF. The part of the CDR3 DNA that was read is TGTGCCTGGAATGGGCTCTATAATTCACCC.

This clone was counted between two and nine times. With the read ending 3 residues before the CDR3 end, the germline J gene is used to fill in that end. The chain has TRBV5-6 and TRBJ1-2, with TRBD1 as a possible D gene (5 bases). Between the trimmed V and J ends, which lost 1 base and 4 bases, there was a span of 8 bases. Germline V gene lookup returns CDR1 SGHDT and CDR2 YYEEEE. The CDR3 length is 13 residues. CDR3 DNA (partial): TGTGCCAGCAGCTTGCCAGGGCTCTATGGC. Protein product: CASSLPGLYG. The CDR3 in full is CASSLPGLYGYTF.

As to this clone: The read terminates 3 residues ahead of where the CDR3 ends, so the germline J gene completes it. The chain has TRBV6-1 and TRBJ2-5, with D tentatively TRBD1 (6 bases). Germline V lookup: CDR1 MNHNS, CDR2 SASEGT. The length of the CDR3 is 15 residues. The V end was cut by 4 bases, the J end by 5 bases, with 17 bases between. The CDR3 bases that were read are TGTGCCAGCAGTGCCCCCGGGACATCCTTGGAGACC. Its protein product is CASSAPGTSLET. The entire CDR3 is CASSAPGTSLETQYF.

This clone was observed a few times. Sequencing ends 3 residues short of the CDR3 end; the germline J gene provides the rest. The chain carries TRBV7-9 and TRBJ1-1; D unresolved. The CDR3 has 14 amino acids. Trimming pared 1 base from V and 0 bases from J, leaving 6 bases between. Germline loops: CDR1 SEHNR, CDR2 FQNEAQ (reference sequence). The DNA read from the CDR3 is TGTGCCAGCAGCTTAGTCCCGGTGAACACTGAA. Translation: CASSLVPVNTE. The full CDR3 is CASSLVPVNTEAFF.

This clone was seen at least ten times. The sequenced fragment ends 3 residues before the CDR3 boundary, so the rest is inferred from the germline J gene. The chain combines TRBV5-1 with TRBJ1-2, with 7 bases fitting TRBD1. Germline lookup yields CDR1 SGHRS and CDR2 YFSETQ. This CDR3 spans 17 amino acids. Partial CDR3 DNA: TGCGCCAGCAGCTGGGGGGCTCGGGACAGTCTTGGGGAAGGC. Its protein product is CASSWGARDSLGEG. In full, the CDR3 is CASSWGARDSLGEGYTF.

This clone has a handful of counts. The observed sequence ends 3 residues before the CDR3 terminus, with the missing tail filled in from the germline J gene. The chain uses TRBV7-9 and TRBJ1-1; D might be TRBD1 (5 bases). The CDR3 is 14 amino acids. Trimming stripped 5 bases from V and 4 bases from J, with 14 bases between. The germline V gene has CDR1 SEHNR and CDR2 FQNEAQ (reference sequence). The CDR3 region is CASSHRGGSTEAFF. The DNA read from the CDR3 is TGTGCCAGCAGCCACCGCGGGGGTAGCACTGAA.

The sample holds a few counts of this clone. Coverage ceases 3 residues before the CDR3 finishes, and the germline J gene fills in the end. V gene TRBV19 combines with J gene TRBJ2-3; TRBD2 matches 14 bases. In germline, CDR1 is LNHDA, CDR2 SQIVND (reference sequence). The CDR3 is made up of 18 amino acids. The trim removed 5 bases at V and 0 bases at J, leaving 7 bases unmatched. This CDR3 reads CASSAPGLAGASTDTQYF. CDR3 DNA (partial): TGTGCCAGTAGTGCCCCGGGACTAGCGGGAGCTAGCACAGATACG.

Concerning this clone: The read halts 3 residues ahead of the CDR3 end, with the missing end drawn from the germline J gene. The chain uses TRBV20-1 and TRBJ1-4; D remains unclear. The V gene lost 3 bases and the J gene lost 3 bases, with 11 bases spanning the gap. CDR3 size: 14 residues. Germline V gene sequence: CDR1 DFQATT, CDR2 SNEGSKA (reference sequence). The CDR3 here is CSASVGRSNEKLFF. Incomplete CDR3 DNA: TGCAGTGCTAGTGTGGGCCGGTCTAATGAAAAA.

The sample holds a few counts of this clone. The CDR3 end lies 3 residues beyond the end of the read and is filled in from the germline J gene. The genes are TRBV6-1 and TRBJ1-6, with a weak D call TRBD1 (5 bases). The V end lost 2 bases, the J end lost 6 bases, and 8 bases lay between the germline ends. This CDR3 has 14 amino acids. Germline V CDR1 and CDR2: MNHNS, SASEGT. CDR3 sequence: CASSEQGSNSPLHF. CDR3 bases read: TGTGCCAGCAGTGAACAGGGAAGTAATTCACCC.

Notes on this clone: The CDR3 end lies 3 residues beyond the end of the read and is filled in from the germline J gene. The V and J genes are TRBV18 and TRBJ2-3, with TRBD2 identical over 9 bases. The CDR3 length is 15 residues. The trim removed 2 bases at V and 6 bases at J, leaving 6 bases unmatched. Per germline, CDR1 KGHSH and CDR2 LQKENI. The CDR3 bases that were read are TGTGCCAGCTCACCATTAGCGGGAGATGCGGATACG. Translating gives CASSPLAGDADT. The full CDR3 protein is CASSPLAGDADTQYF.